The 20 T cell receptor beta chains listed next were all sequenced from one sample in a study of cytomegalovirus exposure and HLA in healthy donors. Amplification used 60 Vbeta primers and 13 Jbeta primers. Sequenced by immunoSEQ multiplex PCR; TCRdb stores in-frame clones only, minus some. The sample data list about 55,000 clones. The specimen was PBMCs. The source is a woman aged 60-70 years in good health and CMV-seropositive.

This chain links TRBV4-1 with TRBJ2-2, with D perhaps TRBD1 (6 bases). V lost 5 bases, J lost 2 bases, and 18 bases lay in between. Looked up from germline, CDR1 is MGHRA and CDR2 is YSYEKL. The CDR3 length is 17 residues. The CDR3 is CASSAFAGAANTGELFF. CDR3 DNA sequence: TGCGCCAGCAGCGCATTCGCAGGGGCGGCCAACACCGGGGAGCTGTTTTTT.

The chain combines TRBV20-1 with TRBJ1-3; D unclear. The CDR3 covers 11 residues. The germline CDR1 and CDR2 sequences are DFQATT and SNEGSKA (reference sequence). Trimming took 3 bases from V and 6 from J, leaving 6 bases between them. Here the CDR3 DNA reads TGCAGTGCTAGCCAACAAAACACCATATATTTT. Encoded protein: CSASQQNTIYF.

The rearrangement joins TRBV7-2 to TRBJ2-1; 9 bases are shared with TRBD2. The CDR3 totals 16 residues. CDR1 and CDR2 from the germline V gene are SGHTA and FQGNSA. Losses at the gene ends were 5 bases for V and 9 bases for J; bases not matched to a gene: 14. Here the CDR3 reads CASSPGTSLSTGEQFF. In DNA, the CDR3 is TGTGCCAGCAGCCCTGGGACTAGCTTGAGTACTGGTGAGCAGTTCTTC.

This sequence joins TRBV6-5 and TRBJ1-1; D call uncertain. The germline V gene has CDR1 MNHEY and CDR2 SVGAGI. The CDR3 is 13 residues long. Trimming stripped 2 bases from V and 1 base from J, with 5 bases between. The chain's CDR3 is CASSYTENTEAFF. DNA for the CDR3: TGTGCCAGCAGTTACACAGAGAACACTGAAGCTTTCTTT.

The chain links TRBV5-1 to TRBJ2-7; D is possibly TRBD2 (7 bases). V lost 2 bases, J lost 3 bases, and 12 bases lay in between. The CDR3 extends over 14 amino acids. Germline V CDR1 and CDR2: SGHRS, YFSETQ. The chain's CDR3 is CASSFGGGVYEQYF. The CDR3 DNA reads TGCGCCAGCAGCTTCGGAGGGGGGGTCTACGAGCAGTACTTC.

The CDR3 region is CASSPRTVTTRGYTF. The CDR3 DNA reads as TGTGCCAGCAGTCCAAGGACAGTCACTACTCGTGGCTACACCTTC. V is TRBV28 and J is TRBJ1-2; possibly TRBD1 for D (6 bases). The CDR3 consists of 15 residues. CDR1 and CDR2 (germline): MDHEN, SYDVKM. The ends were cut back, 5 bases at V and 7 bases at J, with 20 bases in the middle.

This chain joins TRBV28 and TRBJ1-1, with 7 bases that match TRBD1. CDR3 size: 14 residues. Germline lookup yields CDR1 MDHEN and CDR2 SYDVKM. After removal of 3 bases from V and 2 bases from J, the junction contained 3 bases not matched to a gene. The CDR3 loop reads CASSLDRPNTEAFF. The CDR3 DNA reads TGTGCCAGCAGTTTGGACAGGCCTAACACTGAAGCTTTCTTT.

This chain uses TRBV5-6 with TRBJ1-1; possible D gene TRBD1, 6 bases. The ends were cut back, 3 bases at V and 4 bases at J, with 13 bases in the middle. Germline V gene sequence: CDR1 SGHDT, CDR2 YYEEEE. The CDR3 sequence is 14 residues long. The CDR3 DNA reads TGTGCCAGCAGCTGGGGGGGCAGGGTCACTGAAGCTTTCTTT. This translates into CASSWGGRVTEAFF.

This chain links TRBV6-1 with TRBJ1-2; D is unclear. Germline CDR1 is MNHNS and CDR2 is SASEGT. This CDR3 contains 16 residues. Trimming cost V 0 bases and J 5 bases, with 16 bases left between them. The CDR3 sequence is CASSEAPAGSGYGYTF. CDR3 nucleotide sequence: TGTGCCAGCAGTGAAGCGCCGGCCGGATCGGGATATGGCTACACCTTC.

V gene TRBV28 combines with J gene TRBJ2-7; 10 nucleotides match TRBD1. The V gene end was trimmed by 6 bases and the J gene end by 5 bases; junction bases not matched to a gene: 4. The germline V gene has CDR1 MDHEN and CDR2 SYDVKM. This CDR3 is built from 13 residues. In DNA form, the CDR3 reads TGTGCCAGCAGGACCGGGACAGGGGACGAGCAGTACTTC. As protein: CASRTGTGDEQYF.

The chain combines TRBV5-1 with TRBJ2-7, with 10 bases lining up with TRBD1. V trimming: 4 bases; J trimming: 6 bases; junction bases outside the gene matches: 7. Germline CDR1 reads SGHRS; CDR2 reads YFSETQ. The CDR3 consists of 14 residues. CDR3 loop: CASSPGTGDSEQYF. As DNA, the CDR3 is TGCGCCAGCAGCCCCGGGACAGGGGACTCCGAGCAGTACTTC.

Notes on this clone: A read error may account for a junction end that differs from germline. The V gene is TRBV5-1, the J gene TRBJ1-2; D is unclear. CDR1 SGHRS and CDR2 YFSETQ come from the germline V gene. The CDR3 runs to 15 residues. The CDR3 protein is CASSLASGPGGNPNF. CDR3 DNA sequence: TGCGCCAGCAGCTTGGCGTCAGGCCCCGGTGGAAACCCGAACTTC.

This CDR3 reads CASSPTGGTVSYEQYF. CDR3 nucleotide sequence: TGTGCCAGCTCACCGACGGGGGGCACTGTCTCCTACGAGCAGTACTTC. The chain employs TRBV18 and TRBJ2-7, with D possibly matching TRBD2 (7 bases). This CDR3 is 16 amino acids long. With 3 bases removed from V and 0 bases from J, the gap between germline ends came to 15 bases. The germline CDR1 and CDR2 sequences are KGHSH and LQKENI.

This chain connects TRBV19 to TRBJ1-1, with D perhaps matching TRBD1 (6 bases). Trimming took 5 bases from V and 8 from J, leaving 15 bases between them. Germline V gene data show CDR1 as LNHDA and CDR2 as SQIVND (reference sequence). CDR3 length: 13 amino acids. In nucleotides, the CDR3 is TGTGCCAGTAGTCTCAAGGGGGTTAGGGAAGCTTTCTTT. Translating it yields CASSLKGVREAFF.

The rearrangement uses TRBV2 and TRBJ1-1; possible D gene TRBD1, 6 bases. Trimming shortened V by 7 bases and J by 0 bases, and 18 bases separated the two germline ends. The CDR3 is made up of 16 amino acids. CDR1 and CDR2 from the germline V gene are SNHLY and FYNNEI. This CDR3 is CASTNPPGTMNTEAFF. The CDR3 DNA reads as TGTGCCAGCACTAACCCTCCCGGGACAATGAACACTGAAGCTTTCTTT.

With respect to this clone: Sequence at one end of the junction differs from germline and may be a read error. This rearrangement joins TRBV4-1 to TRBJ1-1; 7 bases align to TRBD1. CDR1 is MGHRA and CDR2 is YSYEKL in the germline V gene. This CDR3 is 12 amino acids long. CDR3 region: CASSQGQGEDFF. CDR3 nucleotides: TGCGCCAGCAGCCAAGGACAGGGTGAAGATTTCTTT.

This chain connects TRBV6-7 to TRBJ2-7; D might be TRBD2 (5 bases). TRBV6-7 carries the ORF label, with uncertain function. Trimming stripped 10 bases from V and 7 bases from J, with 11 bases between. The CDR3 has 10 amino acids. CDR3 sequence (DNA): TGTGCCACCTCCTGGACTGAGCAGTACTTC. Encoded protein: CATSWTEQYF.

This sequence joins TRBV5-6 and TRBJ1-2, with D unclear. Germline CDR1 and CDR2: SGHDT and YYEEEE. The CDR3 spans 17 residues. V was shortened by 1 base and J by 0 bases, with 16 bases between the two germline ends. In nucleotides, the CDR3 is TGTGCCAGCAGCTTGAGTCATAGCTACTTAGCTAACTATGGCTACACCTTC. It is translated as CASSLSHSYLANYGYTF.

The genes are TRBV28 and TRBJ1-1; TRBD1 aligns across 8 bases. From germline, CDR1 is MDHEN and CDR2 SYDVKM. This CDR3 spans 15 amino acids. V dropped 4 bases and J dropped 7; count of bases not matched to a gene: 11. For the CDR3, the DNA is TGTGCCAGCAGTTCCCCAAGCAGGGGGCTGGGTGAAGCTTTCTTT. Amino acids: CASSSPSRGLGEAFF.

V is TRBV7-9 and J is TRBJ1-4; D not resolved. V lost 2 bases and J 8 bases, leaving 12 bases between the germline ends. There are 14 residues in the CDR3. Germline CDR1 SEHNR, CDR2 FQNEAQ (reference sequence). The CDR3 sequence: CASSLSGLDEKLFF. DNA of the CDR3: TGTGCCAGCAGCTTATCCGGACTCGACGAAAAACTGTTTTTT.